These 25 T cell receptor beta chains came from one sample sequenced in a study of T cells in Graves' hyperthyroidism and ophthalmopathy. RNA transcripts were the template for amplifying TCR beta CDR3 regions. TCR CDR3 regions were first amplified by RT-PCR with HTBI primers. TCRdb reprocessed the multiplex PCR reads via MiXCR and lists one record per CDR3 protein. The sample holds hundreds of thousands of distinct CDR3 sequences, roughly 15% seen once. The sequenced sample was blood. The receptors derive from a woman between 18 and 30 years old with Graves' hyperthyroidism.

This clonotype was recorded at least ten times. This chain uses TRBV2 with TRBJ2-3, with 15 positions matching TRBD2. The trim removed 9 bases at V and 1 base at J, leaving 2 bases unmatched. This CDR3 contains 15 residues. Germline-derived CDR1 and CDR2 are SNHLY and FYNNEI. CDR3 coding DNA: TGTGCCAGGGGACTAGCGGGAGGTGGCACAGATACGCAGTATTTT. Translating it yields CARGLAGGGTDTQYF.

The table lists this clonotype with a few counts. The rearrangement links TRBV20-1 to TRBJ1-2; no reliable D call. This CDR3 has 14 residues. Germline V gene lookup returns CDR1 DFQATT and CDR2 SNEGSKA (reference sequence). With 0 bases removed from V and 4 bases from J, the gap between germline ends came to 12 bases. The CDR3 region is CSARDESRIYGYTF. The CDR3 bases are TGCAGTGCTAGAGACGAGTCCCGCATCTATGGCTACACCTTC.

With regard to this clonotype: This may arise from a read error, as a much more abundant clone is one base away. The chain joins TRBV12-3 or TRBV12-4 to TRBJ2-7, with 10 bases lining up with TRBD1. J was trimmed by 6 bases and V by 8 bases; bases with no gene match: 7. CDR3 length: 13 amino acids. This chain's CDR3 is CASAGTGACEQYF. The CDR3 bases are TGTGCCAGCGCCGGGACAGGGGCCTGCGAGCAGTACTTC.

The chain couples TRBV18 to TRBJ1-3; D perhaps matches TRBD1 (6 bases). V lost 2 bases, J lost 3 bases, and 8 bases lay in between. Germline CDR1 is KGHSH and CDR2 is LQKENI. There are 14 residues in the CDR3. The CDR3 sequence is CASSPTGNGNTIYF. The DNA for the CDR3 is TGTGCCAGCTCACCAACAGGGAATGGAAACACCATATATTTT.

This clonotype has only a few counts. The V call is TRBV24-1, the J call TRBJ2-2; 8 bases match TRBD1. Germline loops: CDR1 KGHDR, CDR2 SFDVKD. V gave up 1 base and J gave up 1 base; unmatched junction bases: 4. This CDR3 has 17 amino acids. CDR3 amino acids: CATSDFTGTGNTGELFF. The CDR3 nucleotides read TGTGCCACCAGTGATTTTACCGGGACAGGGAACACCGGGGAGCTGTTTTTT.

In DNA, the CDR3 is TGTGCCAGCAGCCTGGGACTAGCGGGAGTATATGGCGAGCAGTACTTC. Translated: CASSLGLAGVYGEQYF. V is TRBV9 and J is TRBJ2-7, with 14 nucleotides matching TRBD2. Per the germline V gene, CDR1 is SGDLS and CDR2 is YYNGEE. The trim removed 4 bases at V and 6 bases at J, leaving 9 bases unmatched. This CDR3 spans 16 amino acids.

This clonotype was detected ten times or more. The chain couples TRBV6-1 to TRBJ2-5; 12 bases are a match to TRBD2. J lost 5 bases, V lost 5 bases, and 9 bases had no gene match. In germline, CDR1 is MNHNS, CDR2 SASEGT. CDR3 size: 16 residues. The CDR3 coding sequence is TGTGCCAGCAGTTTGACTAGCGGGAGAGGATATGAGACCCAGTACTTC. It codes for CASSLTSGRGYETQYF.

The V call is TRBV6-2 or TRBV6-3, the J call TRBJ2-1; 13 nucleotides match TRBD2. This CDR3 comprises 16 residues. The V segment lost 6 bases and the J segment 8 bases; nucleotides outside the gene matches: 10. CDR1 and CDR2 (germline): MNHEY, SVGEGT. CDR3 region: CASRPTSGRALDEQFF. CDR3 coding DNA: TGTGCCAGCAGACCCACTAGCGGGAGGGCCTTGGATGAGCAGTTCTTC.

This clonotype has a handful of counts. The gene calls are TRBV20-1 and TRBJ2-1; 8 nucleotides line up with TRBD1. Germline CDR1 is DFQATT and CDR2 is SNEGSKA (reference sequence). The length of the CDR3 is 14 residues. Trimming at V came to 3 bases and at J to 5 bases, leaving 6 bases not matched to a gene. CDR3 in DNA: TGCAGTGCTAGGTCGGGGACAGGACACAATGAGCAGTTCTTC. This codes for CSARSGTGHNEQFF.

This clonotype came up once. Compared with germline, one end of the junction differs, possibly owing to a read error. The V and J genes are TRBV7-9 and TRBJ1-2, with D perhaps TRBD1 (5 bases). The CDR3 consists of 16 residues. CDR1 SEHNR and CDR2 FQNEAQ come from the germline V gene (reference sequence). The CDR3 loop reads CASSPDSGTFRHGYAF. CDR3 in DNA: TGTGCCAGCAGCCCGGACTCGGGGACCTTTAGGCATGGCTACGCCTTC.

This clonotype showed up many times. The chain uses TRBV11-3 and TRBJ2-1, with D maybe TRBD2 (6 bases). Germline V gene sequence: CDR1 SGHNT, CDR2 YENEEA. The V end lost 0 bases, the J end lost 7 bases, and 13 bases lay between the germline ends. The length of the CDR3 is 15 residues. The chain's CDR3 is CASSLETRFGNEQFF. CDR3 DNA: TGTGCCAGCAGCTTAGAGACTAGGTTTGGGAATGAGCAGTTCTTC. Combining the CDR3 with reference TRBV11-3 and TRBJ2-1 gives the whole variable domain EAGVVQSPRYKIIEKKQPVAFWCNPISGHNTLYWYLQNLGQGPELLIRYENEEAVDDSQLPKDRFSAERLKGVDSTLKIQPAELGDSAVYLCASSLETRFGNEQFFGPGTRLTVL.

This clonotype was recorded at least ten times. J is TRBJ2-5 and V is TRBV28; possible D gene TRBD1, 6 bases. Trimming removed 5 bases from V and 1 base from J, with 11 bases in between. CDR1 and CDR2 from the germline V gene are MDHEN and SYDVKM. The CDR3 is 14 amino acids. The CDR3: CASSRRQVQETQYF. The CDR3 DNA is TGTGCCAGCAGTCGACGACAGGTCCAAGAGACCCAGTACTTC.

The genes are TRBV7-9 and TRBJ2-7; D might be TRBD1 (6 bases). In germline, CDR1 is SEHNR, CDR2 FQNEAQ (reference sequence). Trimming shortened V by 2 bases and J by 2 bases, and 10 bases separated the two germline ends. This CDR3 comprises 14 residues. The CDR3 loop is CASSLITGPYEQYF. CDR3 nucleotide sequence: TGTGCCAGCAGCTTAATCACAGGGCCCTACGAGCAGTACTTC.

With respect to this clonotype: This may be a read error, as it is one base from a much larger clone. V and J are TRBV12-3 or TRBV12-4 and TRBJ2-3; tentative D call: TRBD2 (6 bases). The ends were cut back, 5 bases at V and 4 bases at J, with 16 bases in the middle. The CDR3 has 15 amino acids. CDR3 sequence: CASSVASVRADTQYF. The CDR3 DNA reads TGTGCCAGCAGTGTCGCTAGCGTGAGAGCAGATACGCAGTATTTT.

This clonotype showed up many times. The chain carries TRBV18 and TRBJ1-1; D perhaps matches TRBD1 (5 bases). With 2 bases removed from V and 0 bases from J, the gap between germline ends came to 10 bases. CDR3 length equals 15 residues. Germline V CDR1 and CDR2: KGHSH, LQKENI. The CDR3 loop reads CASSPGQGMNTEAFF. CDR3 bases: TGTGCCAGCTCACCAGGACAAGGGATGAACACTGAAGCTTTCTTT.

Points on this clonotype: This clone may be a read error of a much larger clone one base away. The J gene is TRBJ1-1, the V gene TRBV11-2; D may be TRBD1 (6 bases). Germline V gene data show CDR1 as SGHAT and CDR2 as FQNNGV. There are 13 residues in the CDR3. With 8 bases removed from V and 3 bases from J, the gap between germline ends came to 13 bases. The CDR3 loop reads CASGAQGYTEAFF. The CDR3 DNA follows: TGTGCCAGCGGCGCCCAGGGGTACACTGAAGCTTTCTTT.

About this clonotype itself: Mismatch with germline at one junction end may stem from a read error. This rearrangement joins TRBV20-1 to TRBJ2-1; 7 nucleotides match TRBD1. Germline V CDR1 and CDR2: DFQATT, SNEGSKA (reference sequence). The CDR3 covers 16 residues. CDR3: CSAPHRGPSSYNEQLF. The CDR3 DNA sequence: TGCAGTGCCCCCCACAGGGGCCCAAGCTCCTACAATGAGCAGCTCTTC.

The table lists this clonotype with a few counts. The V gene is TRBV19, the J gene TRBJ2-1, with 7 bases matching TRBD1. Trimming took 3 bases from V and 5 from J; bases not matched to a gene: 19. CDR3 size: 19 residues. Per the germline V gene, CDR1 is LNHDA and CDR2 is SQIVND (reference sequence). The CDR3 sequence is CASSMSGTALALRNNEQFF. CDR3 nucleotide sequence: TGTGCCAGTAGTATGAGTGGGACAGCCCTTGCCCTCAGAAACAATGAGCAGTTCTTC.

This clonotype was seen repeatedly, ten times or more. The V call is TRBV7-6, the J call TRBJ2-1; D might be TRBD2 (5 bases). Germline lookup yields CDR1 SGHVS and CDR2 FNYEAQ. The CDR3 sequence is 11 residues long. V lost 4 bases, J lost 13 bases, and 11 bases lay in between. CDR3 in amino acids: CASSSSGIQFF. CDR3 sequence (DNA): TGTGCCAGCAGCTCGTCCGGGATCCAGTTCTTC.

This clonotype was detected ten times or more. In nucleotides, the CDR3 is TGTGCCAGCAGTCTCGCTCCGGCAGGGGACTACGAGCAGTACTTC. Amino acid sequence: CASSLAPAGDYEQYF. The gene calls are TRBV12-3 or TRBV12-4 and TRBJ2-7, with a weak D call TRBD1 (6 bases). There are 15 residues in the CDR3. The V gene lost 5 bases and the J gene lost 3 bases, with 17 bases spanning the gap.

This clonotype came up many times. The chain is built from TRBV7-3 and TRBJ2-1; D uncertain. From germline, CDR1 is SGHTA and CDR2 FQGTGA. This CDR3 is built from 13 residues. The V gene lost 2 bases and the J gene lost 2 bases, with 4 bases spanning the gap. CDR3: CASSLPPYNEQFF. CDR3 in DNA: TGTGCCAGCAGCTTACCCCCCTACAATGAGCAGTTCTTC. Full variable domain (outside the CDR3, taken from reference TRBV7-3 and TRBJ2-1): GAGVSQTPSNKVTEKGKYVELRCDPISGHTALYWYRQSLGQGPEFLIYFQGTGAADDSGLPNDRFFAVRPEGSVSTLKIQRTERGDSAVYLCASSLPPYNEQFFGPGTRLTVL.

V is TRBV3-1 and J is TRBJ2-3; TRBD2 agrees at 8 bases. The CDR3 has 17 residues. V lost 0 bases, J lost 2 bases, and 7 bases stayed unmatched. Germline-derived CDR1 and CDR2 are LGHDT and YNNKEL (reference sequence). The CDR3 DNA sequence: TGTGCCAGCAGCCAAGAGTCACTAGCGGTGTACACAGATACGCAGTATTTT. This encodes CASSQESLAVYTDTQYF.

This clonotype came up a few times. The chain employs TRBV4-1 and TRBJ1-4; D unresolved. V was pared by 4 bases and J by 5 bases, with 17 bases between. The germline CDR1 and CDR2 sequences are MGHRA and YSYEKL. CDR3 size: 16 residues. CDR3 in amino acids: CASSLDRVGGNEKLFF. The CDR3 DNA reads TGCGCCAGCAGCCTGGACCGGGTGGGAGGGAATGAAAAACTGTTTTTT.

This clonotype was counted at least ten times. The chain joins TRBV2 to TRBJ1-5, with D unclear. Trimming removed 7 bases from V and 0 bases from J, with 7 bases in between. This CDR3 is 13 amino acids long. CDR1 and CDR2 from the germline V gene are SNHLY and FYNNEI. DNA for the CDR3: TGTGCCAGCAAGGATTATAGCAATCAGCCCCAGCATTTT. This sequence encodes CASKDYSNQPQHF.

In its sample, this clonotype was seen many times. The chain uses TRBV11-2 and TRBJ2-1; D is unresolved. The CDR3 has 11 residues. The V end was cut by 4 bases, the J end by 10 bases, with 8 bases between. Germline loops: CDR1 SGHAT, CDR2 FQNNGV. The CDR3, as DNA: TGTGCCAGCAGCTCCCTTGCCGAGCAGTTCTTC. It is translated as CASSSLAEQFF.